The 20 T cell receptor beta chains below all came from one sample that was sequenced in a study of OX40 agonist ivuxolimab in advanced cancers. Repertoires were generated with immunoSEQ multiplex PCR, while TCRdb's copy carries only in-frame clones and drops some. Here the sample spans roughly 50,000 clones, about nine tenths being singletons. The sequencing used CD4+ or CD8+ T cells sorted from blood, collected in a trial of the OX40 agonist ivuxolimab. Receptor source: an adult with an advanced solid tumor such as melanoma, head and neck, liver or kidney cancer.

V usage is TRBV5-1 and J usage is TRBJ2-2; D is unclear. V was trimmed by 2 bases and J by 5 bases, leaving 7 bases between them. Germline CDR1 SGHRS, CDR2 YFSETQ. The CDR3 totals 13 residues. CDR3 residues: CASSLFGTGELFF. CDR3 nucleotides: TGCGCCAGCAGCTTATTCGGAACCGGGGAGCTGTTTTTT.

The chain joins TRBV6-5 to TRBJ2-2; D assignment may be TRBD1 or TRBD2 (6 bases each). V gave up 6 bases and J gave up 4 bases, with 15 bases separating them. This CDR3 has 15 amino acids. Germline V gene sequence: CDR1 MNHEY, CDR2 SVGAGI. The DNA of the CDR3 is TGTGCCAGCAGGACCACAGGGAGGAGCACCGGGGAGCTGTTTTTT. It encodes CASRTTGRSTGELFF.

This chain links TRBV7-9 with TRBJ1-1; tentatively, D is TRBD1 (6 bases). The CDR3 is 12 amino acids. Germline loops: CDR1 SEHNR, CDR2 FQNEAQ (reference sequence). V was shortened by 0 bases and J by 10 bases, with 9 bases between the two germline ends. CDR3 region: CASSLADSRAFF. The CDR3 region has the DNA TGTGCCAGCAGCTTAGCGGACAGCCGAGCTTTCTTT.

V usage is TRBV6-1 and J usage is TRBJ1-2; 7 nucleotides line up with TRBD1. The CDR3 runs 14 residues. CDR1 MNHNS and CDR2 SASEGT come from the germline V gene. V was pared by 1 base and J by 8 bases, with 7 bases of the junction left unmatched. CDR3 nucleotides: TGTGCCAGCAGTGAAGACAGGGGTTCGGGGGGCTACACCTTC. This sequence encodes CASSEDRGSGGYTF.

This clone was seen once. The chain employs TRBV7-9 and TRBJ1-4; D is perhaps TRBD1 (5 bases). The germline gives CDR1 SEHNR, CDR2 FQNEAQ (reference sequence). Trimming cost V 7 bases and J 7 bases, with 28 bases left between them. This CDR3 has 18 residues. The CDR3 loop is CASILWLGSGRMGEKLFF. CDR3 DNA sequence: TGTGCCAGCATATTATGGCTCGGCTCAGGGCGCATGGGTGAAAAACTGTTTTTT.

The rearrangement joins TRBV5-1 to TRBJ1-1; D gene unclear. The CDR3 spans 14 residues. Germline V gives CDR1 SGHRS, CDR2 YFSETQ. The germline V and J ends were trimmed by 1 base and 0 bases, with 7 bases remaining between them. The CDR3 DNA follows: TGCGCCAGCAGCTTGCGGCCCATGAACACTGAAGCTTTCTTT. The encoded protein is CASSLRPMNTEAFF.

The chain is built from TRBV10-2 and TRBJ1-1, with D maybe TRBD1 (5 bases). The CDR3 length is 17 residues. Per the germline V gene, CDR1 is WSHSY and CDR2 is SAAADI. The ends were cut back, 6 bases at V and 4 bases at J, with 24 bases in the middle. The CDR3 DNA sequence: TGCGCCAGCAGGCCGCATCAGGGAGGGGCAACCGGCACTGAAGCTTTCTTT. This encodes CASRPHQGGATGTEAFF.

The gene calls are TRBV28 and TRBJ1-5; D is undetermined. CDR1 is MDHEN and CDR2 is SYDVKM in the germline V gene. The V and J ends lost 1 base and 0 bases respectively, with 7 bases between them. The CDR3 is 15 residues long. CDR3 nucleotide sequence: TGTGCCAGCAGTTTATACGGATTTAGCAATCAGCCCCAGCATTTT. Translated, it gives CASSLYGFSNQPQHF.

This clone occurred a few times. This chain links TRBV10-1 with TRBJ1-1; 8 bases align to TRBD1. Germline CDR1 WNHNN, CDR2 SYGVQD (reference sequence). With V trimmed by 3 bases and J by 4 bases, 7 bases remained unmatched. CDR3 length: 15 amino acids. The CDR3 nucleotides read TGCGCCAGCAGTGACCCGACAGGGGATGCCACTGAAGCTTTCTTT. The encoded protein is CASSDPTGDATEAFF.

This chain uses TRBV2 with TRBJ2-5; tentatively, D is TRBD1 (6 bases). V was pared by 7 bases and J by 2 bases, with 8 bases between. The CDR3 sequence is 12 residues long. Looked up from germline, CDR1 is SNHLY and CDR2 is FYNNEI. The CDR3, as DNA: TGTGCCAGCACCGGACAGCAAGAGACCCAGTACTTC. Amino acids: CASTGQQETQYF.

CDR3 region: CSVANVRGQPQHF. CDR3 coding DNA: TGCAGCGTGGCAAACGTTAGGGGTCAGCCCCAGCATTTT. V is TRBV29-1 and J is TRBJ1-5; possible D gene TRBD1, 5 bases. From germline, CDR1 is SQVTM and CDR2 ANQGSEA. Trimming pared 6 bases from V and 6 bases from J, leaving 15 bases between. CDR3 size: 13 residues.

V and J are TRBV9 and TRBJ2-7; D is perhaps TRBD1 or TRBD2 (6 bases each). The CDR3 covers 17 residues. Trimming pared 3 bases from V and 5 bases from J, leaving 24 bases between. From germline, CDR1 is SGDLS and CDR2 YYNGEE. This CDR3 is CASSEGGWRGATHEQYF. DNA of the CDR3: TGTGCCAGCAGCGAGGGGGGTTGGCGGGGCGCTACCCACGAGCAGTACTTC.

V is TRBV6-1 and J is TRBJ1-6; D not certain. Germline loops: CDR1 MNHNS, CDR2 SASEGT. V lost 2 bases, J lost 10 bases, and 6 bases lay in between. The CDR3 totals 12 residues. The CDR3 bases are TGTGCCAGCAGTGAAAACGCCTCACCCCTCCACTTT. It specifies CASSENASPLHF.

Comments on this clone: Other DNA sequences from this sample encode an identical CDR3 as well. The chain uses TRBV7-8 and TRBJ1-3, with 10 nucleotides matching TRBD1. The CDR3 consists of 15 residues. Germline CDR1 reads SGHVS; CDR2 reads FQNEAQ. Unmatched junction bases numbered 5, after V lost 1 base and J lost 8 bases. The CDR3 is CASSLDRDRGHTIYF. CDR3 nucleotides: TGTGCCAGCAGCTTAGATCGGGACAGGGGACACACCATATATTTT.

This chain joins TRBV4-1 and TRBJ2-5, with 8 bases that match TRBD2. Looked up from germline, CDR1 is MGHRA and CDR2 is YSYEKL. Germline trimming cut 3 bases from V and 3 bases from J; bases unmatched to any gene: 3. The CDR3 length is 14 residues. The CDR3 reads CASSHPAGEETQYF. CDR3 in DNA: TGCGCCAGCAGCCACCCAGCGGGAGAAGAGACCCAGTACTTC.

The chain joins TRBV6-1 to TRBJ1-1, with D uncertain. The CDR3 is made up of 15 amino acids. Trimming shortened V by 0 bases and J by 1 base, and 9 bases separated the two germline ends. Germline CDR1 is MNHNS and CDR2 is SASEGT. CDR3: CASSEALRRNTEAFF. DNA of the CDR3: TGTGCCAGCAGTGAAGCGCTTCGAAGGAACACTGAAGCTTTCTTT.

V is TRBV5-4 and J is TRBJ2-5, with unresolved D. The germline CDR1 and CDR2 sequences are SGHNT and YYREEE (reference sequence). The V and J ends lost 2 bases and 5 bases respectively, with 13 bases between them. The CDR3 sequence is 14 residues long. The CDR3 DNA sequence: TGTGCCAGCAGCTTAGGGCCCGTTGGGGAGACCCAGTACTTC. Its protein product is CASSLGPVGETQYF.

The chain has TRBV5-4 and TRBJ1-3; TRBD1 might be the D (6 bases). The CDR3 is made up of 13 amino acids. In germline, CDR1 is SGHNT, CDR2 YYREEE (reference sequence). The V and J ends lost 0 bases and 6 bases respectively, with 7 bases between them. The CDR3 reads CASSLDRENTIYF. CDR3 DNA sequence: TGTGCCAGCAGCTTGGACAGGGAAAACACCATATATTTT.

The rearrangement joins TRBV12-5 to TRBJ2-5; perhaps D is TRBD1 or TRBD2 (5 bases each). The CDR3 has 16 amino acids. Trimming cost V 5 bases and J 4 bases, with 20 bases left between them. CDR1 is LGHNT, CDR2 FRNRAP, per germline. The CDR3 bases are TGTGCTAGTGGTACCCCCCCCCGGGGCCTTGGAGAGACCCAGTACTTC. It yields the protein CASGTPPRGLGETQYF.

CDR3: CASSLMYRAGTSGTVRKTQYF. CDR3 bases: TGTGCCAGCAGTTTGATGTATAGAGCCGGGACTAGCGGGACAGTGAGAAAGACCCAGTACTTC. The chain is built from TRBV28 and TRBJ2-5, with TRBD2 identical over 13 bases. This CDR3 comprises 21 residues. Germline V gene sequence: CDR1 MDHEN, CDR2 SYDVKM. V shed 3 bases, J shed 6 bases, and the junction held 22 bases outside the gene matches.